Sequencing of this T cell receptor (beta chain) was carried out in a study of blood T cell repertoires in COVID-19. Study-level background: Samples representing acute and convalescent COVID-19 were sourced from the United States, Italy and Spain. T cells, B-cell-depleted T cells, or PBMCs provided the cDNA or gDNA that served as material.

The junction had 8 bases not matched to a gene; V was cut back by 10 bases and J by 3 bases. The CDR3 runs 14 residues. In germline, CDR1 is LNHDA, CDR2 SQIVND (reference sequence). Original data processing: Reference gene primer amplification gave nucleated cell count estimates. Profiled with immunoSEQ multiplex PCR; TCRdb holds only in-frame clones, not every one. V and J calls and clone size are as listed in that table; D and trimming were resolved from the DNA. The profile shows some 99,000 clones, around 82% of them singletons. The TCR comes from a woman in her forties or fifties with acute or convalescent COVID-19. The chain has TRBV19 and TRBJ1-2, with 10 bases aligning to TRBD1. Sequencing used peripheral blood. CDR3 nucleotide sequence: TGTGCCACCGGGACAGGGGCTCCCTACTATGGCTACACCTTC. This encodes CATGTGAPYYGYTF.